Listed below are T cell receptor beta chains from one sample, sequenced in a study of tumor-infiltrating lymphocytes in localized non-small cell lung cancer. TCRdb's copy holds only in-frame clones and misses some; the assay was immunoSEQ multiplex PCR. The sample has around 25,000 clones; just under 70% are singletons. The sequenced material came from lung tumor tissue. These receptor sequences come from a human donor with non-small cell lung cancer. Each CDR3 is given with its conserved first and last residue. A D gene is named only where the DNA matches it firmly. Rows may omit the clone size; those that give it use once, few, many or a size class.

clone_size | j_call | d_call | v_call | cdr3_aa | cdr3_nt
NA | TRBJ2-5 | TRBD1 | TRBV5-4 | CAGGTGTQQETQYF | TGTGCCGGCGGGACAGGGACTCAGCAAGAGACCCAGTACTTC
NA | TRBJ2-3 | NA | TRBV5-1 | CASSLALISSTDTQYF | TGCGCCAGCAGCTTGGCTCTTATCTCGAGCACAGATACGCAGTATTTT
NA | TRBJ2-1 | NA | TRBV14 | CASSQDSHEQFF | TGTGCCAGCAGCCAAGATTCCCATGAGCAGTTCTTC
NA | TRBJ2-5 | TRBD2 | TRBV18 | CASSPSRSGKETQYF | TGTGCCAGCTCCCCCTCCCGTAGCGGGAAGGAGACCCAGTACTTC
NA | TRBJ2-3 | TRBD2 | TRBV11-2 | CASSPSLGLAGEDTQYF | TGTGCCAGCAGCCCTAGCCTCGGACTAGCGGGAGAGGATACGCAGTATTTT
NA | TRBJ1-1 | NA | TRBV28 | CASTFATRGNTEAFF | TGTGCCAGCACGTTCGCCACCAGGGGGAACACTGAAGCTTTCTTT
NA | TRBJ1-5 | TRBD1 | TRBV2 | CASSEDRGQVKNQHF | TGTGCCAGCAGTGAAGACAGGGGCCAGGTAAAGAACCAGCATTTT
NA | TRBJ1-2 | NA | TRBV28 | CASSLGFLTWGYTF | TGTGCCAGCAGTTTAGGGTTCCTAACCTGGGGCTACACCTTC
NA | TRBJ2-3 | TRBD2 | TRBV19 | CATSTSGTTDTQYF | TGTGCCACCTCGACTAGCGGTACCACAGATACGCAGTATTTT
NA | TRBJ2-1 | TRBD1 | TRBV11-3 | CASSLRTGEYNEQFF | TGTGCCAGCAGCCTAAGGACAGGGGAATACAATGAGCAGTTCTTC
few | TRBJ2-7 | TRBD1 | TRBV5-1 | CASSFTGTGTRSPYEQYF | TGCGCCAGCAGCTTCACCGGGACAGGCACCAGATCACCCTACGAGCAGTACTTC
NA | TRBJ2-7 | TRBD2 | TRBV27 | CASSLPGTSRYEQYF | TGTGCCAGCAGTCTACCCGGGACTAGCCGCTACGAGCAGTACTTC
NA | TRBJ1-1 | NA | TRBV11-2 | CASSLVGDGLNTEAFF | TGTGCCAGCAGCTTAGTGGGGGACGGATTGAACACTGAAGCTTTCTTT
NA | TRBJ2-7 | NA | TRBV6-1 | CASSDSLGRRYEQYF | TGTGCCAGCAGTGACAGCCTTGGACGGCGCTACGAGCAGTACTTC
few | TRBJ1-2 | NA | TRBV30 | CAWKTGGYTF | TGTGCCTGGAAGACCGGTGGCTACACCTTC
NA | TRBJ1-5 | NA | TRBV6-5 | CASSYYEGPQHF | TGTGCCAGCAGTTACTATGAAGGACCCCAGCATTTT
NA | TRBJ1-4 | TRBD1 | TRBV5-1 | CASSVQGAIGEKLFF | TGCGCCAGCAGCGTACAGGGGGCGATTGGGGAAAAACTGTTTTTT
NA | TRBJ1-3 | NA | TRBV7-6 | CASSSNQIGGGNTIYF | TGTGCCAGCAGCTCCAATCAGATCGGGGGGGGAAACACCATATATTTT
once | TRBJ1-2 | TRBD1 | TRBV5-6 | CASSLGDSYGYTF | TGTGCCAGCAGCTTGGGGGACAGCTATGGCTACACCTTC
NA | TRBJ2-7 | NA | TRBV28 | CASSSGRGWEQYF | TGTGCCAGCAGTTCCGGGCGCGGGTGGGAGCAGTACTTC
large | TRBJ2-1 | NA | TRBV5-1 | CASSLGAGNEQFF | TGCGCCAGCAGCTTGGGTGCGGGTAATGAGCAGTTCTTC
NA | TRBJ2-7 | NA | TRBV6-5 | CASSVRGRVSYEQYF | TGTGCCAGCAGTGTTAGGGGGAGGGTGTCCTACGAGCAGTACTTC
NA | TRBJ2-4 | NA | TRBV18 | CASSPGVKNIQYF | TGTGCCAGCTCACCAGGGGTCAAAAACATTCAGTACTTC
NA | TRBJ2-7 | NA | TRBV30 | CAWVDPYSSYEQYF | TGTGCCTGGGTTGATCCCTACAGCTCCTACGAGCAGTACTTC
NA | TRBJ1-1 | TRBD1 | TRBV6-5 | CASSYQGQGNTEAFF | TGTGCCAGCAGTTACCAGGGACAGGGGAACACTGAAGCTTTCTTT
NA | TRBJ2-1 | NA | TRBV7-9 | CARTPWTGTYNEQFF | TGTGCCAGGACACCCTGGACCGGAACCTACAATGAGCAGTTCTTC
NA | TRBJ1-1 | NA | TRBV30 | CAWSRAGLNTEAFF | TGTGCCTGGAGTAGGGCAGGGCTGAACACTGAAGCTTTCTTT
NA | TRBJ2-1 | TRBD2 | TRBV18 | CASSPGLDEQFF | TGTGCCAGCTCACCAGGACTAGATGAGCAGTTCTTC
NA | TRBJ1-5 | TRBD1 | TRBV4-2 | CASSRATTGTGDQPQHF | TGTGCCAGCAGCCGAGCCACGACCGGGACAGGGGATCAGCCCCAGCATTTT
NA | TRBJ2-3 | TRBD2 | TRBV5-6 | CASSPGLEPLTDTQYF | TGTGCCAGCAGCCCGGGACTAGAGCCTTTAACAGATACGCAGTATTTT
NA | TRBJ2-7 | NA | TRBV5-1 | CASSPGTPLYYEQYF | TGCGCCAGCAGCCCCGGGACTCCCCTCTACTACGAGCAGTACTTC
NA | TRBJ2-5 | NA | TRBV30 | CAFTSADGGTQYF | TGTGCCTTCACAAGCGCGGACGGAGGGACCCAGTACTTC
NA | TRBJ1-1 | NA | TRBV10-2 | CASITGVYWGASTEAFF | TGCGCCAGCATAACGGGGGTCTATTGGGGGGCATCTACTGAAGCTTTCTTT
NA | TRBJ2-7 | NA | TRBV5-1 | CASSLLSLSSYEQYF | TGCGCCAGCAGCTTGCTGTCCCTGAGCTCCTACGAGCAGTACTTC
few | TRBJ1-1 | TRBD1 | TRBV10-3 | CAISESGDRRNTEAFF | TGTGCCATCAGTGAGTCGGGGGACAGGCGGAACACTGAAGCTTTCTTT
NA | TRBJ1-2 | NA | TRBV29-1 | CSVEVNYGYTF | TGCAGCGTTGAAGTTAACTATGGCTACACCTTC
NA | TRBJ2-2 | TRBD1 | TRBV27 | CASRPGTGGTGELFF | TGTGCCAGCAGGCCAGGGACAGGGGGAACCGGGGAGCTGTTTTTT
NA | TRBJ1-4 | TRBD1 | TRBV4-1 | CASSHPPGQMRTNEKLFF | TGCGCCAGCAGCCATCCACCGGGACAGATGAGGACTAATGAAAAACTGTTTTTT
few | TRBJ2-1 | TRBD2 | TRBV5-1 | CASSPDPGLAGGNEQFF | TGCGCCAGCAGCCCCGACCCGGGGCTAGCGGGAGGAAATGAGCAGTTCTTC
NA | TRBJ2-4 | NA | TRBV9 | CASSVVRGGIQYF | TGTGCCAGCAGCGTAGTGCGCGGAGGCATTCAGTACTTC
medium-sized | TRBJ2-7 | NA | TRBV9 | CASSERSGPSYEQYF | TGTGCCAGCAGCGAAAGGAGCGGGCCTTCCTACGAGCAGTACTTC
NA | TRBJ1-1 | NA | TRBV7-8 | CASSHTGNTEAFF | TGTGCCAGCAGCCATACAGGGAACACTGAAGCTTTCTTT
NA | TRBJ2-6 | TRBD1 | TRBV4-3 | CASSQAWTGLNPRSGANVLTF | TGCGCCAGCAGCCAAGCTTGGACAGGCCTAAACCCTCGCTCTGGGGCCAACGTCCTGACTTTC
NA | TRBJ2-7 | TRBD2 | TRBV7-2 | CASSLETSGRAVYF | TGTGCCAGCAGCTTAGAGACTAGCGGGAGGGCCGTGTACTTC
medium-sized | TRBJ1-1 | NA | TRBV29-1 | CSVRQPNTEAFF | TGCAGCGTTCGACAGCCGAACACTGAAGCTTTCTTT
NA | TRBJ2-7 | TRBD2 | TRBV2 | CASLFSGQGGEQYF | TGTGCCAGCTTATTTAGCGGGCAGGGCGGCGAGCAGTACTTC
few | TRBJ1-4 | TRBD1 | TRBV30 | CAWTGGTALGEKLFF | TGTGCCTGGACTGGGGGGACAGCCCTGGGGGAAAAACTGTTTTTT